This TCR beta chain was found in a study of blood T cell repertoires in COVID-19. Germline V gives CDR1 LNHDA, CDR2 SQIVND (reference sequence). V shed 6 bases and J shed 1 base, with 7 bases lying between them. The CDR3 is 13 residues long. The table came from immunoSEQ multiplex PCR; TCRdb's copy has only in-frame clones and leaves some out. The sample consists of about 180,000 clones, around 90% of them appearing once. The genes are TRBV19 and TRBJ1-5; the D gene is possibly TRBD1 (5 bases). The source of this sequence is a woman aged 18 to 35 who had recovered from COVID-19. The sequenced sample was PBMCs or T cells enriched from blood (not recorded which). CDR3 sequence reads: CASSGGSNQPQHF. For the CDR3, the DNA is TGTGCCAGTAGCGGGGGGAGCAATCAGCCCCAGCATTTT.